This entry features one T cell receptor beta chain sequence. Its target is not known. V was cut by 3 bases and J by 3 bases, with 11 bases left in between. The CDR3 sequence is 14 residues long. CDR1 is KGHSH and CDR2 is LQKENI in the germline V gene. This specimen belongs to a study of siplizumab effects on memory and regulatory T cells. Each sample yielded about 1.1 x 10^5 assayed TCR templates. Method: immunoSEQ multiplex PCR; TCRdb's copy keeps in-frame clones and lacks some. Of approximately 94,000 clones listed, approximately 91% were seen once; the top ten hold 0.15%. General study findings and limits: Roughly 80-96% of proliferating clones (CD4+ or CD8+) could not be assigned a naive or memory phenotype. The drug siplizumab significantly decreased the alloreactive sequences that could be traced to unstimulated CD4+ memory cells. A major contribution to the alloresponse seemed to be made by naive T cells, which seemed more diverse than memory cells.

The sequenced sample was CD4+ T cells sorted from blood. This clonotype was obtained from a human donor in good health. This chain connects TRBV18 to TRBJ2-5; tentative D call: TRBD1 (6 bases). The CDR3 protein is CASSPTSGEETQYF. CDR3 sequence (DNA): TGTGCCAGCTCACCCACGTCAGGGGAAGAGACCCAGTACTTC.